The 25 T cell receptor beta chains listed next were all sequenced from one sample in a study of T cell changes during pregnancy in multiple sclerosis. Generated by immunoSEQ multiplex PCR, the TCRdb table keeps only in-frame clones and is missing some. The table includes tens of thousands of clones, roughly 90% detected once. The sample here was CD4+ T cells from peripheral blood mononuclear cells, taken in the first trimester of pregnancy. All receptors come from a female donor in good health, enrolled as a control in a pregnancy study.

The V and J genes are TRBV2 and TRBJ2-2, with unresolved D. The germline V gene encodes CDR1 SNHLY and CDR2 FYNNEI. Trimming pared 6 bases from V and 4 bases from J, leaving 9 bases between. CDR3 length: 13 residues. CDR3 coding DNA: TGTGCCAGCAGAAGGAGATTCACCGGGGAGCTGTTTTTT. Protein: CASRRRFTGELFF.

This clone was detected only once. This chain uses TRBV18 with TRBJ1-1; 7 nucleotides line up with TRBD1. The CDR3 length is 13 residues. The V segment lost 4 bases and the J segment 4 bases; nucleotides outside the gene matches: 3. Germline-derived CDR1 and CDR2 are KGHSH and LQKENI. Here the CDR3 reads CASSLDRATEAFF. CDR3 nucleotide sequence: TGTGCCAGCTCACTTGACAGGGCCACTGAAGCTTTCTTT.

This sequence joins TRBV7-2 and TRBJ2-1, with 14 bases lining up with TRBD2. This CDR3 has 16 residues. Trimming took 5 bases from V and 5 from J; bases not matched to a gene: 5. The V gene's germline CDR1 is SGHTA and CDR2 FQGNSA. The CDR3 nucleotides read TGTGCCAGCAGCGGGACTAGCGGGAGAAGGGACAATGAGCAGTTCTTC. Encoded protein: CASSGTSGRRDNEQFF.

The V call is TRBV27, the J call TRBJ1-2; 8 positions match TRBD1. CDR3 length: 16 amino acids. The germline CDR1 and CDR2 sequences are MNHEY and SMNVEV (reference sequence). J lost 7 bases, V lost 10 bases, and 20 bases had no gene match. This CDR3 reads CATSTGRGRPTSGYTF. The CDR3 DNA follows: TGTGCCACCTCGACCGGCAGGGGGCGACCCACCTCTGGCTACACCTTC.

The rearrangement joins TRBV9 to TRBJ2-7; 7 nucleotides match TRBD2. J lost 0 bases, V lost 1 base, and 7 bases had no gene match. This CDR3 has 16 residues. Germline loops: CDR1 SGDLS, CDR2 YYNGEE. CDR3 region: CASSVSSSGNSYEQYF. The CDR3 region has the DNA TGTGCCAGCAGCGTATCTTCCAGCGGGAACTCCTACGAGCAGTACTTC.

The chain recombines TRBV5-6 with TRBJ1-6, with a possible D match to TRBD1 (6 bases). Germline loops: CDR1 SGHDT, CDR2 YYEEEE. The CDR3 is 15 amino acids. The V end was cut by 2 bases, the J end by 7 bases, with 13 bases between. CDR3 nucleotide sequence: TGTGCCAGCAGCTTAATAGGACAGACAAATTCACCCCTCCACTTT. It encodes CASSLIGQTNSPLHF.

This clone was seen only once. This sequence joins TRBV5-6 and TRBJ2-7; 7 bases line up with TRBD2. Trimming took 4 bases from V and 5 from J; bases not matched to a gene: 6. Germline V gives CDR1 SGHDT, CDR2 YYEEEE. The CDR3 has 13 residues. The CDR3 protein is CASSPWGGNEQYF. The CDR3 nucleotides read TGTGCCAGCAGCCCCTGGGGGGGAAACGAGCAGTACTTC.

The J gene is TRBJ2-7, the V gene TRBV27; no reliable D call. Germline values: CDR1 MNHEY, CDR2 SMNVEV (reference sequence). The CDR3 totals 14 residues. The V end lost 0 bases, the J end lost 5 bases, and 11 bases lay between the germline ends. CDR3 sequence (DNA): TGTGCCAGCAGTTTATCGGGCAAAATTGACGAGCAGTACTTC. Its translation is CASSLSGKIDEQYF.

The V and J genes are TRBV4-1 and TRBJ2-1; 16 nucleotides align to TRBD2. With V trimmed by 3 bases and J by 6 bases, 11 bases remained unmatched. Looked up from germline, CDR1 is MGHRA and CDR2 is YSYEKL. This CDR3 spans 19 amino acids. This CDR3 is CASSHPGLAGGAQLNEQFF. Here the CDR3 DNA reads TGCGCCAGCAGCCACCCGGGACTAGCGGGGGGGGCCCAGCTCAATGAGCAGTTCTTC.

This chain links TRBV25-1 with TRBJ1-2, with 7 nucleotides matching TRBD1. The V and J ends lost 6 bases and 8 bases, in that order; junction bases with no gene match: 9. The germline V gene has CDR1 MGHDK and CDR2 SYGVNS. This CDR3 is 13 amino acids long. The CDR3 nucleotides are TGTGCCAGCAGCCACGGGACAGTCACGGGCTACACCTTC. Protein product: CASSHGTVTGYTF.

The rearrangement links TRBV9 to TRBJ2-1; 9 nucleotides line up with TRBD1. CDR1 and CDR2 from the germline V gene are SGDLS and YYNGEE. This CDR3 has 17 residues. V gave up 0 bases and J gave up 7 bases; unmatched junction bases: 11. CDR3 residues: CASSVGGPDRGWNEQFF. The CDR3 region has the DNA TGTGCCAGCAGCGTAGGTGGTCCGGACAGGGGTTGGAATGAGCAGTTCTTC.

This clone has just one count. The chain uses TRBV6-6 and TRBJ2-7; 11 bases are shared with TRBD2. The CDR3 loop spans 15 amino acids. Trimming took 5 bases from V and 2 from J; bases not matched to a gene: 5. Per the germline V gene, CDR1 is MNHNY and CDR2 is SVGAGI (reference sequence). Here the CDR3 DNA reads TGTGCCAGCAGTCCTCTAGCGGGGGGCCCCTACGAGCAGTACTTC. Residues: CASSPLAGGPYEQYF.

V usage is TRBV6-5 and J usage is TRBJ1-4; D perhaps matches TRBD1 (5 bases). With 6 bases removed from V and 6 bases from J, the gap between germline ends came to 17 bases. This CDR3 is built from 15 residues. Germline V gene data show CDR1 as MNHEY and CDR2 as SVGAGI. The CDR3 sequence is CASSPWGRGDEKLFF. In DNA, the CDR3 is TGTGCCAGCAGCCCTTGGGGCCGGGGGGATGAAAAACTGTTTTTT.

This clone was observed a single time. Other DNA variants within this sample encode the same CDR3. CDR3 in amino acids: CASSPRRTSGVEQYF. The CDR3 DNA reads TGTGCCAGCAGTCCAAGACGTACTAGCGGGGTGGAGCAGTACTTC. The rearrangement links TRBV6-1 to TRBJ2-7, with TRBD2 matching over 10 bases. Trimming removed 5 bases from V and 7 bases from J; junction bases left unmatched: 11. This CDR3 region has 15 residues. Germline assignment: CDR1 MNHNS and CDR2 SASEGT.

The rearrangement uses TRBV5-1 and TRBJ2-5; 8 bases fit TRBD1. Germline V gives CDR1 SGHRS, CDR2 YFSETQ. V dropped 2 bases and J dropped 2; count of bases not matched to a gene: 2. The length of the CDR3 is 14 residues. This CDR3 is CASSFGTGQETQYF. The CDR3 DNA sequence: TGCGCCAGCAGCTTCGGGACAGGACAAGAGACCCAGTACTTC.

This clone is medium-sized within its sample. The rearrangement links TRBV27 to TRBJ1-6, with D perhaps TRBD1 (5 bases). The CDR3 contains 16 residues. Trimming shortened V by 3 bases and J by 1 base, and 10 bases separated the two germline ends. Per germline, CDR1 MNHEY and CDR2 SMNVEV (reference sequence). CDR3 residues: CASSLEGRSYNSPLHF. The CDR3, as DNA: TGTGCCAGCAGTTTGGAGGGGAGGTCCTATAATTCACCCCTCCACTTT.

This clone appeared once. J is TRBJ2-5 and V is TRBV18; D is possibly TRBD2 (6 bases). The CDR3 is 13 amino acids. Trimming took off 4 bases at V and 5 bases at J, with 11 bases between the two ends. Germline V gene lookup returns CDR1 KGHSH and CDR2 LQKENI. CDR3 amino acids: CASSLTRGETQYF. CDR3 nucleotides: TGTGCCAGCTCACTCACCCGGGGGGAGACCCAGTACTTC.

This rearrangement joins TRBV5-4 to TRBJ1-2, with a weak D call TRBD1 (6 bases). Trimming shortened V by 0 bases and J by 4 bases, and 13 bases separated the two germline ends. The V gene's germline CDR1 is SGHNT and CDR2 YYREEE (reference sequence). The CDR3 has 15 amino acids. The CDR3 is CASSLESGVIYGYTF. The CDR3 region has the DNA TGTGCCAGCAGCTTGGAGTCAGGGGTTATCTATGGCTACACCTTC.

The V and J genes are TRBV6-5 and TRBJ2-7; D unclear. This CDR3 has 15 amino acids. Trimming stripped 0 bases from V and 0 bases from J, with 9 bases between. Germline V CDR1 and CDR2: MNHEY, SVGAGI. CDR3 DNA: TGTGCCAGCAGTTACTCGCCGAGGAGCTCCTACGAGCAGTACTTC. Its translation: CASSYSPRSSYEQYF.

The CDR3 DNA follows: TGCGCCAGCAGCTTGGCCGGGGATGAGCAGTTCTTC. Amino acids: CASSLAGDEQFF. The chain recombines TRBV5-1 with TRBJ2-1, with D perhaps matching TRBD2 (5 bases). The CDR3 has 12 amino acids. Germline-derived CDR1 and CDR2 are SGHRS and YFSETQ. Between the trimmed V and J ends, which lost 0 bases and 8 bases, there was a span of 6 bases.

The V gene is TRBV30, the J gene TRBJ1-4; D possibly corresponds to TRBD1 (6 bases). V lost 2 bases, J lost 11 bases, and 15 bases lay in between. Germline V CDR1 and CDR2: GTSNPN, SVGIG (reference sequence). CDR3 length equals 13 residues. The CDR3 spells CAWSTRRQGKLFF. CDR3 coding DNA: TGTGCCTGGAGTACCCGGAGGCAGGGGAAACTGTTTTTT.

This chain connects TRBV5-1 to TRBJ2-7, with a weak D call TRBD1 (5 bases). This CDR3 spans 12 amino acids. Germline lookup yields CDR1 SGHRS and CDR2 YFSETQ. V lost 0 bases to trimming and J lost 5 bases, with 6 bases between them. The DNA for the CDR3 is TGCGCCAGCAGCTTGGGGGGCCACGAGCAGTACTTC. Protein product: CASSLGGHEQYF.

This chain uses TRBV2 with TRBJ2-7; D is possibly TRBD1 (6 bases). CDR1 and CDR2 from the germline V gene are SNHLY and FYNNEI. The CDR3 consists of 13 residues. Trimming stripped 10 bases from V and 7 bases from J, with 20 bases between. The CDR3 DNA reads TGTGCCAATTCCAGGGGCCTCTTTGAGGAGCAGTACTTC. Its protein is CANSRGLFEEQYF.

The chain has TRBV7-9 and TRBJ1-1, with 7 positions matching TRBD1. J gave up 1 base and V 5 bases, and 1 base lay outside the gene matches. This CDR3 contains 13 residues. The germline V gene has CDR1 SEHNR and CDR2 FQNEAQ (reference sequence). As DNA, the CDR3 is TGTGCCAGCAGCCGACAGGGGAACACTGAAGCTTTCTTT. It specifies CASSRQGNTEAFF. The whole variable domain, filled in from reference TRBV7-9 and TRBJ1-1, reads DTGVSQNPRHKITKRGQNVTFRCDPISEHNRLYWYRQTLGQGPEFLTYFQNEAQLEKSRLLSDRFSAERPKGSFSTLEIQRTEQGDSAMYLCASSRQGNTEAFFGQGTRLTVV.

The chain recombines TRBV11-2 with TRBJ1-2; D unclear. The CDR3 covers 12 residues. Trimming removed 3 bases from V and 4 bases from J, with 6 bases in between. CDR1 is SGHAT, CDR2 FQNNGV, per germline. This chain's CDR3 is CASSLESYGYTF. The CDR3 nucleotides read TGTGCCAGCAGCTTGGAGAGCTATGGCTACACCTTC. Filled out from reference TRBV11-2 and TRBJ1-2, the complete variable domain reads EAGVAQSPRYKIIEKRQSVAFWCNPISGHATLYWYQQILGQGPKLLIQFQNNGVVDDSQLPKDRFSAERLKGVDSTLKIQPAKLEDSAVYLCASSLESYGYTFGSGTRLTVV.